This T cell receptor (beta chain) emerged from a study of cytomegalovirus exposure and HLA in healthy donors. The wider study: Within the Caucasian-associated ancestry cluster were roughly 82% of the approximately 370 genotyped donors.

This clone was seen a few times. Germline V gene lookup returns CDR1 MNHEY and CDR2 SMNVEV (reference sequence). This CDR3 has 14 residues. With 3 bases removed from V and 3 bases from J, the gap between germline ends came to 9 bases. The PCR made use of 60 Vbeta and 13 Jbeta primers. Method: immunoSEQ multiplex PCR; TCRdb's copy keeps in-frame clones and lacks some. The sample has about 180,000 clones; 80% are singletons. J is TRBJ1-5 and V is TRBV27; maybe TRBD1 (5 bases). This receptor was obtained from a man aged 40-50 years in good health and CMV-seronegative. Material: PBMCs. The CDR3 nucleotides are TGTGCCAGCAGTTTGTTGGGGCCCAATCAGCCCCAGCATTTT. As protein: CASSLLGPNQPQHF.